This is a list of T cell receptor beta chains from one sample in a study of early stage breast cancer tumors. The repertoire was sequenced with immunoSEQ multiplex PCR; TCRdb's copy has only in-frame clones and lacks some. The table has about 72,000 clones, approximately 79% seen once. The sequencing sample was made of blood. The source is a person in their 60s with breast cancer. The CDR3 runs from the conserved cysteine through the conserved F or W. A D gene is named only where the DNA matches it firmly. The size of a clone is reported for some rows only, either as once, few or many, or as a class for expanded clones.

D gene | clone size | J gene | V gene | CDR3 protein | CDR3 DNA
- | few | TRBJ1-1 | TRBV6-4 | CASSPSPGNTEAFF | TGTGCCAGCAGCCCCAGTCCGGGGAACACTGAAGCTTTCTTT
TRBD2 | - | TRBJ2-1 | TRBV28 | CASTTTSGREQFF | TGTGCCAGCACTACGACTAGCGGGAGAGAGCAGTTCTTC
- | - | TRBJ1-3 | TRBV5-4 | CASSLAGPGNTIYF | TGTGCCAGCAGCTTAGCCGGTCCTGGAAACACCATATATTTT
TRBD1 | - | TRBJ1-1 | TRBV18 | CASSPDRVNTEAFF | TGTGCCAGCTCACCGGACAGGGTGAACACTGAAGCTTTCTTT
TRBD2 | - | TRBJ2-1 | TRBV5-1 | CASSKRERGVDEQFF | TGCGCCAGCAGCAAGAGGGAGCGGGGGGTCGATGAGCAGTTCTTC
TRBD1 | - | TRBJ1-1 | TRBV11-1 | CASSSNRGRGEAFF | TGTGCCAGCAGCTCAAACAGGGGAAGGGGTGAAGCTTTCTTT
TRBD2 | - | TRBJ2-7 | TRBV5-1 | CASSPAVRERGYEQYF | TGCGCCAGCAGCCCAGCCGTAAGGGAGCGGGGGTACGAGCAGTACTTC
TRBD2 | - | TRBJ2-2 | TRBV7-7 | CASSLSSGTSGRAGELFF | TGTGCTAGCAGCTTATCTTCCGGGACTAGCGGGAGGGCCGGGGAGCTGTTTTTT
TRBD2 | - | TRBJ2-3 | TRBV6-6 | CASSTSGGAWADTQYF | TGTGCCAGCAGTACTAGCGGGGGGGCCTGGGCAGATACGCAGTATTTT
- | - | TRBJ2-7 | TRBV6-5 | CASSYGGNKREQYF | TGTGCCAGCAGTTACGGGGGCAATAAGCGGGAGCAGTACTTC
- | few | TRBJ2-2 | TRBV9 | CASSAHTGELFF | TGTGCCAGCAGCGCCCACACCGGGGAGCTGTTTTTT
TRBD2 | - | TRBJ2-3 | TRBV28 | CASSSPLPSGSTDTQYF | TGTGCCAGCAGTTCGCCTCTTCCTAGCGGGAGTACAGATACGCAGTATTTT
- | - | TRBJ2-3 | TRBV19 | CASSISRDTQYF | TGTGCCAGTAGTATCTCTAGGGATACGCAGTATTTT
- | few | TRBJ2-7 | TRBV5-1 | CASSPGTDSYEQYF | TGCGCCAGCAGCCCCGGGACGGACTCCTACGAGCAGTACTTC
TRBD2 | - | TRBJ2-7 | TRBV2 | CASRTSGGSYEQYF | TGTGCCAGCAGAACGTCGGGGGGATCCTACGAGCAGTACTTC
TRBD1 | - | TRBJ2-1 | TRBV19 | CASSIGAGGAYNEQFF | TGTGCCAGTAGTATAGGAGCAGGGGGCGCCTACAATGAGCAGTTCTTC
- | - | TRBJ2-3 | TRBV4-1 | CASSPGYRVTDTQYF | TGCGCCAGCAGCCCGGGGTACCGAGTCACAGATACGCAGTATTTT
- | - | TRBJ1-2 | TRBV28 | CASTSGTFYGYTF | TGTGCCAGCACCTCCGGGACTTTCTATGGCTACACCTTC
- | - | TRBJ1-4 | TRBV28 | CASSLGGYEKLFF | TGTGCCAGCAGTTTAGGAGGGTATGAAAAACTGTTTTTT
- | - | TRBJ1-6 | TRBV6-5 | CASSYLSPLHF | TGTGCCAGCAGTTACTTGTCACCCCTCCACTTT
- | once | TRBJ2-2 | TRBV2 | CASSTGRGGTGELFF | TGTGCCAGCAGCACCGGACGGGGTGGCACCGGGGAGCTGTTTTTT
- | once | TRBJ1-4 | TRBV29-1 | CSRGKQVRNEKLFF | TGCAGTAGGGGAAAACAGGTTCGTAATGAAAAACTGTTTTTT
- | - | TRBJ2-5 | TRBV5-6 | CASSLWGETQYF | TGTGCCAGCAGCCTCTGGGGGGAGACCCAGTACTTC
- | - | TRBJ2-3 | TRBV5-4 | CASSLGPTDTQYF | TGTGCCAGCAGCTTGGGACCCACAGATACGCAGTATTTT
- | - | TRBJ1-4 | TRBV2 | CASRPEQGNEKLFF | TGTGCCAGCAGGCCAGAACAGGGAAATGAAAAACTGTTTTTT
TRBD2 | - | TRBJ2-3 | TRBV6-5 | CASSFSAGDTDTQYF | TGTGCCAGCAGTTTCTCAGCGGGAGACACAGATACGCAGTATTTT
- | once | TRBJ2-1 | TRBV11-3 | CASSKSEGTGYNEQFF | TGTGCCAGCAGCAAAAGTGAGGGTACGGGCTACAATGAGCAGTTCTTC
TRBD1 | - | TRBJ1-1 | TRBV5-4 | CASSWTGDDTEAFF | TGTGCCAGCAGCTGGACAGGGGATGACACTGAAGCTTTCTTT
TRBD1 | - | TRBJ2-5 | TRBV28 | CASSQEQGAVETQYF | TGTGCCAGCAGCCAAGAACAGGGGGCCGTTGAGACCCAGTACTTC
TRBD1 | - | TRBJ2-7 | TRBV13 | CASSGGTGFHEQYF | TGTGCCAGCAGCGGCGGGACAGGGTTCCACGAGCAGTACTTC
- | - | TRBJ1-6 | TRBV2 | CASRQSGSLHF | TGTGCCAGCAGGCAGTCGGGTTCCCTCCACTTT
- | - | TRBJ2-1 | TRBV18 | CASSPRSNNEQFF | TGTGCCAGCTCACCCAGGTCGAACAATGAGCAGTTCTTC
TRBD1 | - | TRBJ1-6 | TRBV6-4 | CASSEGTGNNSPLHF | TGTGCCAGCAGCGAGGGGACAGGAAATAATTCACCCCTCCACTTT
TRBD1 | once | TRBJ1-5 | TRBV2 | CASSAGGGPNQPQHF | TGTGCCAGCAGTGCAGGGGGCGGGCCCAATCAGCCCCAGCATTTT
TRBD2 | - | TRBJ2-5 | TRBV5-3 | CARSEDSGEAETQYF | TGTGCCAGAAGCGAAGATAGCGGGGAGGCGGAGACCCAGTACTTC
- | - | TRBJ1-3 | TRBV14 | CASSQRLTGNTIYF | TGTGCCAGCAGCCAACGACTCACTGGAAACACCATATATTTT
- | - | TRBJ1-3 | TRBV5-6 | CASSPGVNSGNTIYF | TGTGCCAGCAGCCCAGGGGTCAACTCTGGAAACACCATATATTTT
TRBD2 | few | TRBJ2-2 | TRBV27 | CASRGGVGFPTGELFF | TGTGCCAGCAGGGGGGGGGTTGGCTTTCCAACCGGGGAGCTGTTTTTT
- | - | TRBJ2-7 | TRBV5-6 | CASSLPTGEQYF | TGTGCCAGCAGCTTACCCACGGGCGAGCAGTACTTC
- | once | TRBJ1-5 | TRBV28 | CASSFLVDSNQPQHF | TGTGCCAGCAGTTTTCTTGTGGACAGCAATCAGCCCCAGCATTTT
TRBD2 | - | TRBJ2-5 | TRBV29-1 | CSVEGPWEGQETQYF | TGCAGCGTTGAAGGCCCCTGGGAGGGCCAAGAGACCCAGTACTTC
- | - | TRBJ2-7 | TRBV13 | CASSRETVYEQYF | TGTGCCAGCAGCCGAGAGACAGTCTACGAGCAGTACTTC
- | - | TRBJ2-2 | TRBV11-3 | CASKANANTGELFF | TGTGCCAGCAAAGCCAATGCGAACACCGGGGAGCTGTTTTTT
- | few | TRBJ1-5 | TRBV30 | CAWSVLGNQPQHF | TGTGCCTGGAGTGTACTGGGCAATCAGCCCCAGCATTTT
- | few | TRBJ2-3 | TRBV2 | CASSPRVEDTQYF | TGTGCCAGCAGCCCCCGGGTGGAGGATACGCAGTATTTT
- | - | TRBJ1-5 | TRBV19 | CASSGRGGGQPQHF | TGTGCCAGTAGCGGCAGGGGAGGTGGGCAGCCCCAGCATTTT
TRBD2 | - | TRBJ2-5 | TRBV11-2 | CASSPRLAASQETQYF | TGTGCCAGCAGCCCCCGACTAGCGGCTTCCCAAGAGACCCAGTACTTC
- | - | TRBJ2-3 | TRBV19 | CASRTPAESTDTQYF | TGTGCCAGTAGAACTCCGGCGGAGAGCACAGATACGCAGTATTTT